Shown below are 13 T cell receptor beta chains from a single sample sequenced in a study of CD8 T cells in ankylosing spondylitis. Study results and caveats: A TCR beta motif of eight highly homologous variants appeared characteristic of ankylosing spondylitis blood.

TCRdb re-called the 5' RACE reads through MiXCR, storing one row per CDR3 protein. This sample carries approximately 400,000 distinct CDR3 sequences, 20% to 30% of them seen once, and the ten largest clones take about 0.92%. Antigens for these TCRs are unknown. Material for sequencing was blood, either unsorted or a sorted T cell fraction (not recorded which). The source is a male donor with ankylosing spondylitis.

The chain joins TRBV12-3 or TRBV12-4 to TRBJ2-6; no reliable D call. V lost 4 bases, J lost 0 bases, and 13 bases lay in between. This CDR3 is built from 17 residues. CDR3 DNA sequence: TGTGCCAGCAGTTCTCAGGTCATAAGCTCTGGGGCCAACGTCCTGACTTTC. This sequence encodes CASSSQVISSGANVLTF.

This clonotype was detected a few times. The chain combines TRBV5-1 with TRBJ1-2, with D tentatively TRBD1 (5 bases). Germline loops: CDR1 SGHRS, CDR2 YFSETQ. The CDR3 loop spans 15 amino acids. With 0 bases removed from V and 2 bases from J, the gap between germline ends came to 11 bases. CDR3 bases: TGCGCCAGCAGCTTGGTTCCAGAGGGGAACTATGGCTACACCTTC. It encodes CASSLVPEGNYGYTF.

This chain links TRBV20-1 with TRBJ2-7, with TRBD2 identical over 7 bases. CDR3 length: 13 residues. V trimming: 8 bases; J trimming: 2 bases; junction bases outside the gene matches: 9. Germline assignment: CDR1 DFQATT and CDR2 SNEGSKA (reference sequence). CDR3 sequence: CSSSLGTTYEQYF. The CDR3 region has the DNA TGCAGTTCATCCTTAGGGACTACCTACGAGCAGTACTTC.

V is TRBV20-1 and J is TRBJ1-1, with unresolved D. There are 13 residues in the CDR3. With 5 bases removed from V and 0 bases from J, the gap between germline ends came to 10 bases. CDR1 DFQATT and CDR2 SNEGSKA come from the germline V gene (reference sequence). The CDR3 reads CSAPITVNTEAFF. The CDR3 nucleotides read TGCAGTGCTCCTATAACAGTGAACACTGAAGCTTTCTTT.

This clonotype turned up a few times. The DNA of the CDR3 is TGTGCCAGTAGCTCCGGGACAGGGGGCAGCGGGGAGCTGTTTTTT. Encoded protein: CASSSGTGGSGELFF. The chain has TRBV19 and TRBJ2-2, with 12 bases lining up with TRBD1. CDR1 and CDR2 from the germline V gene are LNHDA and SQIVND (reference sequence). Trimming took 6 bases from V and 7 from J; bases not matched to a gene: 6. CDR3 length equals 15 residues.

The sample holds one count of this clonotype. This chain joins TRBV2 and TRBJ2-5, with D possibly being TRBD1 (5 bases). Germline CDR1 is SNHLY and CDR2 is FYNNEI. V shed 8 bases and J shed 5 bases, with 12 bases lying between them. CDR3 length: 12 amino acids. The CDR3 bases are TGTGCCAGCGATGGACATGGGGAGACCCAGTACTTC. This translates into CASDGHGETQYF.

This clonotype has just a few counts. As DNA, the CDR3 is TGTGCCAGCAGCCAAGATACTAGCGTAGTCACAGATACGCAGTATTTT. It encodes CASSQDTSVVTDTQYF. This chain joins TRBV4-2 and TRBJ2-3, with 7 nucleotides matching TRBD2. Trimming removed 0 bases from V and 2 bases from J; junction bases left unmatched: 5. Germline lookup yields CDR1 LGHNA and CDR2 YNFKEQ. The CDR3 has 16 amino acids.

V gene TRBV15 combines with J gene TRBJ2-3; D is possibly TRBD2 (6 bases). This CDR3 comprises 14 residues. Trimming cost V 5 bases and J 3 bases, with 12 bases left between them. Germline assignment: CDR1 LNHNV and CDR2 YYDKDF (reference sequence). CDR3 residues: CATSRGEVTDTQYF. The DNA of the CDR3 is TGTGCCACCAGCCGAGGGGAGGTAACAGATACGCAGTATTTT.

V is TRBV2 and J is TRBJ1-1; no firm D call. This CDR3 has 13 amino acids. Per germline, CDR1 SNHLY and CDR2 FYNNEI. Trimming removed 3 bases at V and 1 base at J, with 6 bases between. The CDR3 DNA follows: TGTGCCAGCAGTGACAGGTGGAACACTGAAGCTTTCTTT. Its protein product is CASSDRWNTEAFF.

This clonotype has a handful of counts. The CDR3 loop is CSVSEGTGQETQYF. In DNA, the CDR3 is TGCAGCGTGTCCGAGGGGACAGGGCAAGAGACCCAGTACTTC. The genes are TRBV29-1 and TRBJ2-5; 9 nucleotides line up with TRBD1. Germline V gene sequence: CDR1 SQVTM, CDR2 ANQGSEA. Unmatched junction bases numbered 7, after V lost 6 bases and J lost 2 bases. The CDR3 is 14 amino acids.

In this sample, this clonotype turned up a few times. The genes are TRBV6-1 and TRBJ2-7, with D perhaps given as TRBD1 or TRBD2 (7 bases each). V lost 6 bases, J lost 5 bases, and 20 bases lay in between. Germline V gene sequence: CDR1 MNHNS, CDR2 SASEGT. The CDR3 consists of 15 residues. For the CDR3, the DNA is TGTGCCAGCAGCCCGAGGGGGCGGGAGAAGAACGAGCAGTACTTC. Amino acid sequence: CASSPRGREKNEQYF.

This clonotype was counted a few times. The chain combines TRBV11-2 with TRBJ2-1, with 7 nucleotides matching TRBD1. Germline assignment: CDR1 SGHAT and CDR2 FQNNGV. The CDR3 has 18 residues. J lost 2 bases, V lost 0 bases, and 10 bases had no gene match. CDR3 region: CASSLDPLQGVPYNEQFF. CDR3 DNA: TGTGCCAGCAGCTTAGACCCCCTTCAGGGGGTCCCCTACAATGAGCAGTTCTTC.

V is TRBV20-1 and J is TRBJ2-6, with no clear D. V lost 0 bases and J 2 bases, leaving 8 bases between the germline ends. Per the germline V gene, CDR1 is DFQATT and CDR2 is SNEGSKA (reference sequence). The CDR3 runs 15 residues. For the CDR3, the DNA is TGCAGTGCTAGAGATACGGGTCCTGGGGCCAACGTCCTGACTTTC. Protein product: CSARDTGPGANVLTF.